The clone carrying this T cell receptor beta chain showed up just a few times. Its cognate antigen is unknown. The record originates from a study of early stage breast cancer tumors. General study points: Blood repertoires resembled normal breast more than tumor. Commonly generated sequences made up most enriched TCRB sequences shared between patients.

With 0 bases removed from V and 4 bases from J, the gap between germline ends came to 15 bases. The CDR3 has 16 residues. The V gene's germline CDR1 is ENHRY and CDR2 SYGVKD. Sequencing was performed with immunoSEQ multiplex PCR; in TCRdb, only in-frame clones are kept and a portion is missing. The sample has about 48,000 clones; 75% to 85% are singletons. This sequence originates from a person aged 45 to 60 with breast cancer. What was sequenced was blood. The chain recombines TRBV10-3 with TRBJ1-1; D is uncertain. The CDR3 bases are TGTGCCATCAGTGAGTCGGCACCTACGGTTTCCACTGAAGCTTTCTTT. It yields the protein CAISESAPTVSTEAFF.